What follows are 19 T cell receptor beta chains derived from one specimen sequenced in a study of low-dose radiotherapy and immunotherapy resistance in tumors. TRAV and TRBV primers primed cDNA for both TCRalpha and TCRbeta. Amplification of TCRs used a constant-region primer and V-primer adapter for around 19 PCR cycles. TCRdb ran MiXCR on the reads and lists one entry per CDR3 protein. The repertoire includes some 71,000 distinct CDR3 sequences, around 29% of them detected once, and around 10% sits in the top ten. Time point: before trial treatment. Sequenced here: PBMCs, sampled before treatment. These receptors all come from a female donor with ovarian cancer.

This chain uses TRBV2 with TRBJ1-5; weak D call: TRBD1 (5 bases). The length of the CDR3 is 15 residues. Germline CDR1 is SNHLY and CDR2 is FYNNEI. V lost 0 bases and J lost 3, with 9 bases in between. The CDR3 DNA follows: TGTGCCAGCAGTGAAGCGGGGGTCGTCAATCAGCCCCAGCATTTT. Encoded protein: CASSEAGVVNQPQHF.

This clonotype was counted only a few times. A far larger clone differs by one base, so this is likely a read error. The rearrangement uses TRBV9 and TRBJ2-7; perhaps TRBD1 as D (6 bases). Trimming left V 3 bases short and J 7 bases short, with 17 bases between. The CDR3 runs 14 residues. Germline lookup yields CDR1 SGDLS and CDR2 YYNGEE. The CDR3: CASSGGLKGYEQYF. Here the CDR3 DNA reads TGTGCCAGCAGCGGGGGGCTAAAGGGGTATGAGCAGTACTTC.

The rearrangement uses TRBV5-1 and TRBJ2-2, with D possibly TRBD2 on 6 matching bases. The CDR3 is 16 amino acids. Germline V gives CDR1 SGHRS, CDR2 YFSETQ. V shed 0 bases and J shed 6 bases, with 15 bases lying between them. The CDR3 protein is CASSLVGGAPPGELFF. The CDR3 DNA reads as TGCGCCAGCAGCTTGGTGGGGGGAGCCCCCCCCGGGGAGCTGTTTTTT.

To note about this clonotype: A far larger clone is off by one base, so a read error is likely. V is TRBV5-8 and J is TRBJ2-7, with D possibly being TRBD2 (6 bases). This CDR3 contains 14 residues. The germline gives CDR1 SGHTS, CDR2 YDEGEE. DNA for the CDR3: TGTGCCAGCAGCTTGTCGGGGGTCTCCCACGAGCAGTACTTC. Translation gives CASSLSGVSHEQYF.

This clonotype was seen a handful of times. A far larger clone is only one base removed, so a read error is likely. The chain employs TRBV13 and TRBJ2-1, with D maybe TRBD2 (6 bases). The CDR3 is made up of 15 amino acids. Trimming shortened V by 4 bases and J by 10 bases, and 20 bases separated the two germline ends. Germline V CDR1 and CDR2: PRHDT, FYEKMQ (reference sequence). The CDR3 is CASSSQTRLVYEQFF. The CDR3 coding sequence is TGTGCCAGCAGCTCCCAGACTAGGCTGGTTTACGAGCAGTTCTTC.

Ten or more counts support this clonotype. The rearrangement links TRBV24-1 to TRBJ2-1; 9 bases are shared with TRBD1. The germline V gene has CDR1 KGHDR and CDR2 SFDVKD. This CDR3 is 15 amino acids long. The V segment lost 2 bases and the J segment 4 bases; nucleotides outside the gene matches: 2. The DNA of the CDR3 is TGTGCCACCAGTGATTCCGGACAGGGGTACAATGAGCAGTTCTTC. Its protein product is CATSDSGQGYNEQFF.

Comments on this clonotype: The limits of the CDR3 on the DNA are not certain, so only TCRdb's listed CDR3 is given. The CDR3 loop is CASRREGMKNCFF. The chain carries TRBV23-1 and TRBJ1-4. TRBV23-1 falls under the ORF class, with uncertain function. Counting both end residues, the CDR3 totals 13 amino acids.

The chain carries TRBV28 and TRBJ1-6, with D uncertain. The CDR3 consists of 13 residues. Germline V lookup: CDR1 MDHEN, CDR2 SYDVKM. V gave up 6 bases and J gave up 16 bases, with 19 bases separating them. The CDR3 coding sequence is TGTGCCAGCAGCCCCGGCCTGAATAATTTTCTCCACTTT. Translating it yields CASSPGLNNFLHF.

This clonotype was seen at least ten times. The chain combines TRBV5-8 with TRBJ2-3; a possible D gene is TRBD1 (6 bases). Germline values: CDR1 SGHTS, CDR2 YDEGEE. The CDR3 runs 16 residues. The V gene lost 0 bases and the J gene lost 0 bases, with 11 bases spanning the gap. The DNA of the CDR3 is TGTGCCAGCAGCTTGGGGGGCAGGGGTAGCACAGATACGCAGTATTTT. This translates into CASSLGGRGSTDTQYF.

This clonotype was seen a handful of times. CDR3 DNA sequence: TGTGCCAGCACCATCAGGGGGTCTGGGGCCAACGTCCTGACTTTC. It yields the protein CASTIRGSGANVLTF. This chain connects TRBV3-1 to TRBJ2-6; 7 bases fit TRBD1. The CDR3 is made up of 15 amino acids. Germline CDR1 LGHDT, CDR2 YNNKEL (reference sequence). Unmatched junction bases numbered 4, after V lost 7 bases and J lost 1 base.

This rearrangement joins TRBV20-1 to TRBJ2-1; TRBD2 matches at 12 bases. Germline CDR1 and CDR2: DFQATT and SNEGSKA (reference sequence). This CDR3 has 14 amino acids. V lost 6 bases, J lost 7 bases, and 7 bases stayed unmatched. CDR3 DNA: TGCAGTGCAAGACTAGCGGGAGTATGGAATGAGCAGTTCTTC. This encodes CSARLAGVWNEQFF.

The chain carries TRBV4-1 and TRBJ2-5; D gene uncertain. The ends were cut back, 0 bases at V and 2 bases at J, with 10 bases in the middle. This CDR3 has 15 residues. CDR1 is MGHRA and CDR2 is YSYEKL in the germline V gene. In nucleotides, the CDR3 is TGCGCCAGCAGCCAAGATAGGGCAGGACAAGAGACCCAGTACTTC. This codes for CASSQDRAGQETQYF.

This clonotype occurred many times. V and J are TRBV12-3 or TRBV12-4 and TRBJ1-5; D remains ambiguous. The CDR3 loop spans 14 amino acids. The V end lost 3 bases, the J end lost 0 bases, and 6 bases lay between the germline ends. For the CDR3, the DNA is TGTGCCAGCAGTTTCGGGGATAGCAATCAGCCCCAGCATTTT. Its protein product is CASSFGDSNQPQHF.

This sequence joins TRBV29-1 and TRBJ2-3; TRBD1 matches 8 bases. With 2 bases clipped from V and 6 bases from J, the junction kept 4 bases outside the gene matches. Germline assignment: CDR1 SQVTM and CDR2 ANQGSEA. The CDR3 loop spans 13 amino acids. CDR3 region: CSVETGGLDTQYF. Written as DNA, the CDR3 is TGCAGCGTTGAAACAGGGGGTTTGGATACGCAGTATTTT.

The rearrangement links TRBV5-1 to TRBJ2-7; tentatively, D is TRBD1 (7 bases). Germline CDR1 SGHRS, CDR2 YFSETQ. This CDR3 has 16 residues. The V end was cut by 4 bases, the J end by 3 bases, with 20 bases between. CDR3 coding DNA: TGCGCCAGCAGCGCAGGCCCCCAGGGGGGTAACTACGAGCAGTACTTC. Protein sequence: CASSAGPQGGNYEQYF.

Comment on this clonotype: A far larger clone differs by one base, so this is likely a read error. The genes are TRBV2 and TRBJ2-7; D remains ambiguous. V was pared by 5 bases and J by 7 bases, with 15 bases between. The CDR3 has 13 residues. Germline V CDR1 and CDR2: SNHLY, FYNNEI. DNA of the CDR3: TGTGCCAGCAGTAGAGGACCCCCCAATGAGCAGTACTTC. This encodes CASSRGPPNEQYF.

Notes on this clonotype: The likely explanation is a read error, given a far larger clone one base away. The chain's CDR3 is CASSVKGGIYGYTF. In DNA form, the CDR3 reads TGTGCCAGCAGCGTAAAGGGGGGAATCTATGGCTACACCTTC. This rearrangement joins TRBV5-8 to TRBJ1-2; TRBD1 might be the D (6 bases). The CDR3 runs to 14 residues. From germline, CDR1 is SGHTS and CDR2 YDEGEE. V lost 4 bases and J lost 4, with 14 bases in between.

The J gene is TRBJ2-1, the V gene TRBV24-1; TRBD2 aligns across 7 bases. This CDR3 contains 18 residues. The V segment lost 3 bases and the J segment 6 bases; nucleotides outside the gene matches: 16. Per germline, CDR1 KGHDR and CDR2 SFDVKD. The CDR3 DNA is TGTGCCACCAGTGATGGCGGGAGTCTGTCATACCGGGGCAATGAGCAGTTCTTC. It encodes CATSDGGSLSYRGNEQFF.

This clonotype was seen a few times. The chain links TRBV5-1 to TRBJ2-5, with no clear D. The V gene lost 0 bases and the J gene lost 1 base, with 1 base spanning the gap. The CDR3 spans 12 residues. The germline V gene encodes CDR1 SGHRS and CDR2 YFSETQ. CDR3 DNA: TGCGCCAGCAGCTTGGCCCAAGAGACCCAGTACTTC. Translation gives CASSLAQETQYF. Looking up the rest from reference TRBV5-1 and TRBJ2-5 gives the full variable domain: KAGVTQTPRYLIKTRGQQVTLSCSPISGHRSVSWYQQTPGQGLQFLFEYFSETQRNKGNFPGRFSGRQFSNSRSEMNVSTLELGDSALYLCASSLAQETQYFGPGTRLLVL.